Each of the 5 T cell receptor beta chains below was sequenced from the same sample in a study of early T cells in non-severe SARS-CoV-2 infection. TCRdb reprocessed the 5' RACE reads with MiXCR, giving one entry per CDR3 protein. The table has just under 65,000 distinct CDR3 sequences, about 6% seen once. The sequencing here drew on whole blood, taken at baseline. The receptor set was obtained from an adult who was a healthcare worker with PCR-confirmed SARS-CoV-2 infection or an uninfected control (not recorded which).

Many counts were recorded for this clonotype. This chain links TRBV7-2 with TRBJ2-5; D is uncertain. The CDR3 contains 11 residues. In germline, CDR1 is SGHTA, CDR2 FQGNSA. V lost 7 bases to trimming and J lost 5 bases, with 8 bases between them. CDR3 sequence reads: CASTDSETQYF. Here the CDR3 DNA reads TGTGCCAGCACTGACTCGGAGACCCAGTACTTC.

This clonotype was counted ten times or more. This chain connects TRBV7-7 to TRBJ2-7; perhaps TRBD1 as D (6 bases). The germline V gene encodes CDR1 SSHAT and CDR2 FNYEAQ (reference sequence). Trimming left V 4 bases short and J 6 bases short, with 13 bases between. This CDR3 contains 13 residues. The CDR3 DNA reads as TGTGCCAGCAGCTGGACAGAAGTAGGCGAGCAGTACTTC. As protein: CASSWTEVGEQYF.

This clonotype was counted only a few times. CDR3 bases: TGTGCCAGCAGCCAAGATTTTGACAGAAAGACCCAGTACTTC. It specifies CASSQDFDRKTQYF. The genes are TRBV4-2 and TRBJ2-5, with D maybe TRBD1 (5 bases). There are 14 residues in the CDR3. Trimming took 0 bases from V and 6 from J, leaving 11 bases between them. In germline, CDR1 is LGHNA, CDR2 YNFKEQ.

This clonotype was counted at least ten times. This chain uses TRBV20-1 with TRBJ2-5; TRBD2 aligns across 12 bases. The V gene's germline CDR1 is DFQATT and CDR2 SNEGSKA (reference sequence). Trimming took 3 bases from V and 5 from J; bases not matched to a gene: 1. The CDR3 extends over 13 amino acids. In DNA, the CDR3 is TGCAGTGCTAGGACTAGCGGGAGTGAGACCCAGTACTTC. Its protein product is CSARTSGSETQYF.

At least ten counts were recorded for this clonotype. The V call is TRBV3-1, the J call TRBJ2-1; weak D call: TRBD1 (6 bases). Trimming removed 2 bases at V and 8 bases at J, with 13 bases between. Germline loops: CDR1 LGHDT, CDR2 YNNKEL (reference sequence). The CDR3 runs 14 residues. The CDR3, as DNA: TGTGCCAGCAGCCAACTAGAGGCAGGGGATGAGCAGTTCTTC. Translated, it gives CASSQLEAGDEQFF.